The following is a T cell receptor (beta chain) sequence with its context. This receptor's antigen is unknown. No per-base quality is available; no much larger clone lies one base away. The CDR3 runs 14 residues from the cysteine to the phenylalanine. Here the CDR3 DNA is all that survives: 42 bases in frame from base 1. CDR1 is given as LGHNA and CDR2 as YSLEER, both from the germline V gene. V loses 0 bases, J loses 8 bases, and the germline ends lie 11 bases apart. These data come from a study of blood T cell repertoires in COVID-19 (dated by TCRdb to 2020 to 2022). With respect to the entire study: Samples from collaborators originated in the United States, Italy and Spain and spanned both the acute and convalescent phases of COVID-19. The dataset comprised deeply sampled blood TCRbeta repertoires from subjects exposed to, actively infected with, or recovered from COVID-19. The sample metadata nearly always contained a de-identified subject ID, COVID-19 status, age in years and sex. Where HLA class I and class II types were available, the types were taken from metadata supplied by the sample provider, not from assay-based typing. The repertoires were released in a freely available public database intended as a resource for research on the immune response to SARS-CoV-2. Samples were obtained from the ongoing ImmuneRACE study (first 160 participants) and from roughly 1,300 subjects provided by 6 global collaborators. The material from the prospective study consisted of cDNA or gDNA derived from T cells, B-cell-depleted T cells, or PBMCs. The full study reports these points: The quantity of clinical and demographic metadata differed by source and by participant and was supplied without curation.

Enrolling through a virtual design, the prospective study's participants ranged in age from roughly 18 to 90 years and lived across 24 United States geographic areas. In the prospective study, cohorts were assigned on the basis of participant-reported clinical history obtained from a screening survey and a study questionnaire. Mobile phlebotomists in the prospective study collected whole blood, serum and a nasopharyngeal or oropharyngeal swab from every participant. Additional blood draws and questionnaires over a roughly two-month period could optionally be provided by prospective study participants. Prospective study blood samples were shipped either frozen or at room temperature before DNA extraction. TCRbeta CDR3 regions were amplified from genomic DNA using the immunoSEQ Assay, a bias-controlled multiplex PCR. Under the source paper's analysis protocol: Nucleated cell counts per sample were estimated from amplification of reference gene primers within the assay. To quantify the absolute abundance of each unique TCRbeta CDR3 rearrangement, sequence reads were collapsed and filtered. Productive Simpson clonality was computed per sample as the square root of Simpson's diversity index over productive rearrangements. TCRdb stores this immuneACCESS table with in-frame sequences only. Part of the clones is absent; in the studies checked, under half of the shortfall reflects unresolved V genes, and no reason is known for the rest. V, J and clone size reflect that table, while D and trimming were determined from the DNA. The sample table lists under 500,000 clones, about 85% of them with a count of one. 1.5% to 2% of the sample is held by the ten biggest clonotypes.

Input material: PBMCs or T cells enriched from blood (not recorded which). Here the chain combines TRBV4-3 and TRBJ2-1; the D gene identity is not certain. The clonotype originates from a woman aged 18-29 years with acute COVID-19. In nucleotide form, the sequence is TGCGCCAGCAGCCAAGATTCGGATCGGGATGAGCAGTTCTTC. It encodes CASSQDSDRDEQFF.